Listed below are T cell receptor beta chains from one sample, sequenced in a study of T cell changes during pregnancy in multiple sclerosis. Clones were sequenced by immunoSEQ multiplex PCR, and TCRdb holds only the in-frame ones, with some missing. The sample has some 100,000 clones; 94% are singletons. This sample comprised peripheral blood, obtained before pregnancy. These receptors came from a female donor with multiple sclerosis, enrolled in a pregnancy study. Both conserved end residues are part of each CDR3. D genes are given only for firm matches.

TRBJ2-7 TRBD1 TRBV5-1 CASSHGTPGQGAQYF
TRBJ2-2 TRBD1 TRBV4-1 CASSQVRGLSSGELFF
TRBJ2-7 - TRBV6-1 CASSDSSGADYEQYF
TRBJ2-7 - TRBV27 CASSFGRETYEQYF
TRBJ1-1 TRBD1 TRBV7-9 CASSLQGALVTEAFF
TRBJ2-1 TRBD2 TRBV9 CASSVEPFAGGRGSYNEQFF
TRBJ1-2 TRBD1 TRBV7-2 CASSLEIGTDGYTF
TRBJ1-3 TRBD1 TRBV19 CASSTSRDSSGNTIYF
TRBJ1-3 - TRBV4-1 CASSHAGSGNTIYF
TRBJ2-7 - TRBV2 CASSDFSGKDSYEQYF
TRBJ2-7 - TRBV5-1 CASSQDSYEQYF
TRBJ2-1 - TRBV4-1 CASSQGLVNEQFF
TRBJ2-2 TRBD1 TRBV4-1 CASSLDRGVGELFF
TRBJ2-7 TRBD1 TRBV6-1 CASTLLGTGGYEQYF
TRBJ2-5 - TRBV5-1 CASSLVGGQETQYF
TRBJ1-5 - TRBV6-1 CASSVIGTKGNQPQHF
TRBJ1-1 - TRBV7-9 CASYKWGDLNTEAFF
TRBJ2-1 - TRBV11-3 CASSLVQGREQFF
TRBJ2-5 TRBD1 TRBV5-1 CASSVPQGIQETQYF
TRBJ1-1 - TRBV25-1 CASRIGGRNTEAFF
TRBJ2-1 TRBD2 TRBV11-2 CASSFLLAAYNEQFF
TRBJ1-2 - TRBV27 CAARPQGANYGYTF
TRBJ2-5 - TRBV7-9 CASSLAFPTKTQYF
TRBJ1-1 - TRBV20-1 CSARVGLEAFF
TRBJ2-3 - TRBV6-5 CASSYSLLAAGDTQYF
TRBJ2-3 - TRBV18 CASSPLQDTDTQYF
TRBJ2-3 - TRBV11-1 CASSLWVATDTQYF
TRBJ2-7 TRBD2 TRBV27 CASSLSFLAGGDYEQYF
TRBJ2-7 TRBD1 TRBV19 CASSIGTGAHYEQYF
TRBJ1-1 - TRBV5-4 CASSFPGELTTEAFF
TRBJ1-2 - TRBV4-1 CASSQDKGPADGYTF
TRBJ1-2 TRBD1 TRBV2 CASRHFGQGETF
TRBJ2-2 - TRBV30 CAGWQTSTGELFF
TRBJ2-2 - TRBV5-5 CASSLSFRGTGELFF
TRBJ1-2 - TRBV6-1 CASSELEGNYGYTF
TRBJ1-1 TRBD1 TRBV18 CASSRPVGQGNTEAFF
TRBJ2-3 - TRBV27 CASSPSTDTQYF
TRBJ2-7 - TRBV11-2 CASSLAPGEQYF
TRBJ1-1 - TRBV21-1 CASSKVHDTEAFF
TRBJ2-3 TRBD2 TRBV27 CASSRREGPTDTQYF
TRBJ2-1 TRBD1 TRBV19 CASSMTRGSYNEQFF
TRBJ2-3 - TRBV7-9 CASREYRGTDTQYF
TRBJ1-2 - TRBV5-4 CASRGPGRGVHTF
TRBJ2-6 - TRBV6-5 CASRTTTSGANVLTF
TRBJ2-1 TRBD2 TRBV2 CASSEVPVILAGSPYNEQFF
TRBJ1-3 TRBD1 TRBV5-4 CASSPGQGAGNTIYF
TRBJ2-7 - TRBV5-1 CASSAAGEYEQYF
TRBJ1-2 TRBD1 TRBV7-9 CASSVDRDGGANYGYTF
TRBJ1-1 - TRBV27 CASSLYRDTEAFF
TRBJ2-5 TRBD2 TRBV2 CASSELSGGVQETQYF
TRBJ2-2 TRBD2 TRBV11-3 CASSLDGAGAYTGELFF
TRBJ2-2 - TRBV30 CAWSVRRNTGELFF
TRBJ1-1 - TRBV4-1 CASSPPTQMVTEAFF
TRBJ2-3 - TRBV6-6 CASSYIAGRSPNTQYF
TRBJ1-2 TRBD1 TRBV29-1 CSVDTGQGIDYGYTF
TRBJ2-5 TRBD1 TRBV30 CAWETGTEETQYF
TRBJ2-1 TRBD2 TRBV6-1 CASSLRTSGSGEQFF
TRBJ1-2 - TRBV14 CASSQDIIRDGYTF
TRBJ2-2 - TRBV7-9 CASSEYQGYTGELFF
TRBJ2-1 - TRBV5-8 CASSFTAGWGRNEQFF